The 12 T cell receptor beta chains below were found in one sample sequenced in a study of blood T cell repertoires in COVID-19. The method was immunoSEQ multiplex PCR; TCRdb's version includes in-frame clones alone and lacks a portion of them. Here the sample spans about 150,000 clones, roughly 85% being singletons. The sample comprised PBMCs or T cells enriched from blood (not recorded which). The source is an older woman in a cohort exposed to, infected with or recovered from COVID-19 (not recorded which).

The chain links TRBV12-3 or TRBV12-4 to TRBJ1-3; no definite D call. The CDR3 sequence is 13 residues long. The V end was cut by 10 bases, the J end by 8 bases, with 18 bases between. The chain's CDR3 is CATRRQRGDTIYF. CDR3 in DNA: TGTGCCACCCGACGGCAACGAGGCGACACCATATATTTT.

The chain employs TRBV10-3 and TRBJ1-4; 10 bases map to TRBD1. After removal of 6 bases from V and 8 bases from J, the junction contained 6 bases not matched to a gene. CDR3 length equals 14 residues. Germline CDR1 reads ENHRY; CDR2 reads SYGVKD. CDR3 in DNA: TGTGCCATCAGGGGACAGGGGCAATCCGAAAAACTGTTTTTT. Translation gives CAIRGQGQSEKLFF.

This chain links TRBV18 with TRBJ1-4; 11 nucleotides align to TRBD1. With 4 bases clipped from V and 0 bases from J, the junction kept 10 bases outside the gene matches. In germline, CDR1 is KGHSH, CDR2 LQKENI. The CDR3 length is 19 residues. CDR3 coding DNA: TGTGCCAGCTCACTACGGTCCGGGACAGGGGGAGCAACTAATGAAAAACTGTTTTTT. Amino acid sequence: CASSLRSGTGGATNEKLFF.

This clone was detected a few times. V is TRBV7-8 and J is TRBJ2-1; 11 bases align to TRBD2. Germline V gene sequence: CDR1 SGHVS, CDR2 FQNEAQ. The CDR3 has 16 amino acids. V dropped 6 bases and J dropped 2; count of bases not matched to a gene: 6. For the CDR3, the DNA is TGTGCCAGCAGAATGGGACTAGCGGTTACCTACAATGAGCAGTTCTTC. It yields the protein CASRMGLAVTYNEQFF.

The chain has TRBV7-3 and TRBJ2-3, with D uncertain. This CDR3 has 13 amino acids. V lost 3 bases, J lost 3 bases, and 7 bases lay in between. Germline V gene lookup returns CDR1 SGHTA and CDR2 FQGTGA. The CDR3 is CASSFDWTDTQYF. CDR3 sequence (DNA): TGTGCCAGCAGCTTCGACTGGACAGATACGCAGTATTTT.

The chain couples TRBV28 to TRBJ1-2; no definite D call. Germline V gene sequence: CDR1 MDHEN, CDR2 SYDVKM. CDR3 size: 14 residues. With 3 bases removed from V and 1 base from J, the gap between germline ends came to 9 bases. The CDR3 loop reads CASSLGQINYGYTF. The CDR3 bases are TGTGCCAGCAGTTTGGGCCAGATTAACTATGGCTACACCTTC.

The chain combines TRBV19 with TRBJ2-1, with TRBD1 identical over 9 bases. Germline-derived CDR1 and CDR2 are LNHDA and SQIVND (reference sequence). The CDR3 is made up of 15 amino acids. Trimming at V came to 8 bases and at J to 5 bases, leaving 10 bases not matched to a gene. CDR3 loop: CASSPGTGTNNEQFF. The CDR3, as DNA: TGTGCCAGTTCGCCCGGGACAGGGACCAACAATGAGCAGTTCTTC.

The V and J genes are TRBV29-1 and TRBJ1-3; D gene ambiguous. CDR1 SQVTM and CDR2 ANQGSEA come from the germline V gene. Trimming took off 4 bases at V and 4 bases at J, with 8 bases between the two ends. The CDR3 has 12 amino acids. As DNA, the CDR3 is TGCAGCGTTGGTCGCGGGGGAAACACCATATATTTT. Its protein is CSVGRGGNTIYF.

The CDR3 DNA reads TGTGCCAGCAGCCCTCCCTCCGTGGGAGGTCAGTTCTTC. Translated, it gives CASSPPSVGGQFF. The chain carries TRBV3-1 (or the pseudogene TRBV3-2) and TRBJ2-1, with D possibly TRBD2 on 6 matching bases. V lost 4 bases, J lost 13 bases, and 17 bases lay in between. Germline values: CDR1 LGHDT, CDR2 YNNKEL (reference sequence). The CDR3 contains 13 residues.

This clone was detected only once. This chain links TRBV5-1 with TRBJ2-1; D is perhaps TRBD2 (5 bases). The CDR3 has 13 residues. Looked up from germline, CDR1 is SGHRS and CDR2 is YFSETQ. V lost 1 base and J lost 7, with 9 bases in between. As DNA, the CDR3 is TGCGCCAGCAGCTTGTCCCGCGGGAATGAGCAGTTCTTC. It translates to CASSLSRGNEQFF.

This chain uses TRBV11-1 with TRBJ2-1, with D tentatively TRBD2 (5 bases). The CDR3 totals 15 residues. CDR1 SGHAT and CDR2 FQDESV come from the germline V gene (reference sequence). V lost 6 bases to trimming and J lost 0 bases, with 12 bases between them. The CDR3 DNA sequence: TGTGCCAGCAGACTTAGCGAGGGCTCCTACAATGAGCAGTTCTTC. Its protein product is CASRLSEGSYNEQFF.

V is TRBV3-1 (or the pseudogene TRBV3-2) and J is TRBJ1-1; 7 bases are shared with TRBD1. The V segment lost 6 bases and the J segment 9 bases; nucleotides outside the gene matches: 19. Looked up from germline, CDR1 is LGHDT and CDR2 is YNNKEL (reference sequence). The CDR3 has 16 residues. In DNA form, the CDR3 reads TGTGCCAGCAGTGAGGGGGCCATCTGGGGCTCTAGGAAAGCTTTCTTT. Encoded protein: CASSEGAIWGSRKAFF.